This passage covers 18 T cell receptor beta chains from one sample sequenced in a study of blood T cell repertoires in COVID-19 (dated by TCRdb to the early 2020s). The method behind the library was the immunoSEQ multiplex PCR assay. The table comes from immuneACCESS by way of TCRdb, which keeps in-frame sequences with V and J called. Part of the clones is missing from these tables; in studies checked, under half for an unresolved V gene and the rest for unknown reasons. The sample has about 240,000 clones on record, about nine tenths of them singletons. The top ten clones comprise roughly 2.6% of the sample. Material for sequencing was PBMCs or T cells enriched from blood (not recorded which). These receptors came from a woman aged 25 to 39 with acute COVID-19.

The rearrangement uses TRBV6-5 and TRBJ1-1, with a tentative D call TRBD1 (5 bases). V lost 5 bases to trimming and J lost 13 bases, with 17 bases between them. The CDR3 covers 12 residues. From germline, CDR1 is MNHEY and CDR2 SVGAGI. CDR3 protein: CASSPAQLTGFF. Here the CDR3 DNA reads TGTGCCAGCAGTCCCGCCCAGCTCACAGGTTTCTTT.

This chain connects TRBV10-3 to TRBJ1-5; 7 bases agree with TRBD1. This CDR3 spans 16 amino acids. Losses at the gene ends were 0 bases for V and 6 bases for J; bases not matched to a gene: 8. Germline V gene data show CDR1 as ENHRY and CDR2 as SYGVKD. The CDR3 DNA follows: TGTGCCATCAGTGAGTCGTCAGGGGGGAACGGTCAGCCCCAGCATTTT. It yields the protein CAISESSGGNGQPQHF.

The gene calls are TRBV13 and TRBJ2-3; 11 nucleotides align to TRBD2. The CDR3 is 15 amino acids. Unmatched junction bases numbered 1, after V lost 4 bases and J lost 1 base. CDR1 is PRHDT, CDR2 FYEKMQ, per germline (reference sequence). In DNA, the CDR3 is TGTGCCAGCAGCTCGGGACTAGCGGGCACAGATACGCAGTATTTT. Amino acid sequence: CASSSGLAGTDTQYF.

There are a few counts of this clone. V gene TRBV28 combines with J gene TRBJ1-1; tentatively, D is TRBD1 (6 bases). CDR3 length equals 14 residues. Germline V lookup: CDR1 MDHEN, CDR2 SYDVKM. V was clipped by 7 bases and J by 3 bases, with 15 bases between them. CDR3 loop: CASNQQGHDTEAFF. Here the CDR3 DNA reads TGTGCCAGCAACCAGCAGGGACACGACACTGAAGCTTTCTTT.

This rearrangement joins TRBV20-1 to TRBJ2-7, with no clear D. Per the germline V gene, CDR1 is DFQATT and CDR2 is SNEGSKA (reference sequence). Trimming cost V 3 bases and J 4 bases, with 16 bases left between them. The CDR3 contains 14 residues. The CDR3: CSASNFDTPYEQYF. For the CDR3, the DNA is TGCAGTGCTAGTAACTTCGATACCCCTTACGAGCAGTACTTC.

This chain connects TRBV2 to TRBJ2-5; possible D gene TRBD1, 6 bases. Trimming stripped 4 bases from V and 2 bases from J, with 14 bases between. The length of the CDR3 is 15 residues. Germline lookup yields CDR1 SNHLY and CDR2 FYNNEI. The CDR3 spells CASSGAQGGQETQYF. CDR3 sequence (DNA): TGTGCCAGCAGTGGGGCACAGGGCGGACAAGAGACCCAGTACTTC. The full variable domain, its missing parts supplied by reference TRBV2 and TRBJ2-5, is EPEVTQTPSHQVTQMGQEVILRCVPISNHLYFYWYRQILGQKVEFLVSFYNNEISEKSEIFDDQFSVERPDGSNFTLKIRSTKLEDSAMYFCASSGAQGGQETQYFGPGTRLLVL.

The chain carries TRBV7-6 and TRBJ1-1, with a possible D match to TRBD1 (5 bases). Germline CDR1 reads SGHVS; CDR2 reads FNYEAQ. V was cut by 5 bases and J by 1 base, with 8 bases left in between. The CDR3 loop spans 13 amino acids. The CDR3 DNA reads TGTGCCAGCAGCCGGGGGGGGAACACTGAAGCTTTCTTT. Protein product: CASSRGGNTEAFF.

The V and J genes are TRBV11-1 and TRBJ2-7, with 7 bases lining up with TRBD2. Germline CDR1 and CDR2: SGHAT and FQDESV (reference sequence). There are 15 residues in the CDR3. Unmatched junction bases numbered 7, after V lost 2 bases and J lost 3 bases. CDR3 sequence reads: CASSLRRGFNYEQYF. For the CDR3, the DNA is TGTGCCAGCAGCTTAAGGCGGGGGTTCAACTACGAGCAGTACTTC.

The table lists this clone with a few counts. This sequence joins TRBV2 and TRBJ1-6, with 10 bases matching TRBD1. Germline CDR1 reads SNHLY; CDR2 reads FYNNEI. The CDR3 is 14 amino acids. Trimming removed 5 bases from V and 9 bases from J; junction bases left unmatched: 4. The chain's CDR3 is CASSWDRGRSPLHF. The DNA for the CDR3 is TGTGCCAGCAGTTGGGACAGGGGACGTTCACCCCTCCACTTT.

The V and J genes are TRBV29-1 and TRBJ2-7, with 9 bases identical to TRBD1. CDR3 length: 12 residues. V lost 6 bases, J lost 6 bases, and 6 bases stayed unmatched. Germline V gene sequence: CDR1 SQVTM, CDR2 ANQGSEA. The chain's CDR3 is CSVRTGVGEQYF. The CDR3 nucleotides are TGCAGCGTGAGGACAGGGGTGGGCGAGCAGTACTTC.

The CDR3 nucleotides read TGTGCCAGCAGCCCGGGGAAGATTGATTCACCCCTCCACTTT. This codes for CASSPGKIDSPLHF. The chain recombines TRBV7-9 with TRBJ1-6, with D uncertain. This CDR3 is 14 amino acids long. The germline V gene encodes CDR1 SEHNR and CDR2 FQNEAQ (reference sequence). The V end lost 5 bases, the J end lost 8 bases, and 13 bases lay between the germline ends.

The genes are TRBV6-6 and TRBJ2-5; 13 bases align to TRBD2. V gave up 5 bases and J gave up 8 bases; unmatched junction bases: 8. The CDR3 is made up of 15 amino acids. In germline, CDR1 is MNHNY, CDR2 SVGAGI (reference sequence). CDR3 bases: TGTGCCAGCAGTATCACTAGCGGGGGGGGAGGAACCCAGTACTTC. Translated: CASSITSGGGGTQYF.

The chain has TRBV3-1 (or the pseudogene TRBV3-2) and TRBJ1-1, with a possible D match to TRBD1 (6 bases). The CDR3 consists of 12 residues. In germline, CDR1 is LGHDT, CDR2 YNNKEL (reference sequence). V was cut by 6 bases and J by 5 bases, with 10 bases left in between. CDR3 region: CASSSQGTEAFF. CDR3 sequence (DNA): TGTGCCAGCAGTTCACAGGGAACTGAAGCTTTCTTT.

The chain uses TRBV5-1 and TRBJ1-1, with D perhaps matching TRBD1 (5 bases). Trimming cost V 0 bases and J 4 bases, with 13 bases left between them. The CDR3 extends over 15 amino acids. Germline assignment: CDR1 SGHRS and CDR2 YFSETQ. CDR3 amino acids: CASSLAGRGSTEAFF. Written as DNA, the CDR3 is TGCGCCAGCAGCTTGGCGGGGAGGGGTAGCACTGAAGCTTTCTTT.

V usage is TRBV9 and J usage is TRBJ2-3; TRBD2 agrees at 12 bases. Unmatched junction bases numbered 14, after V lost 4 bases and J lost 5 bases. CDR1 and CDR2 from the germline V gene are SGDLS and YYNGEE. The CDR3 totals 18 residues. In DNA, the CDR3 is TGTGCCAGCAGCCCCCTTGGGGTACTAGCGGGGGGCGGAGATACGCAGTATTTT. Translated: CASSPLGVLAGGGDTQYF.

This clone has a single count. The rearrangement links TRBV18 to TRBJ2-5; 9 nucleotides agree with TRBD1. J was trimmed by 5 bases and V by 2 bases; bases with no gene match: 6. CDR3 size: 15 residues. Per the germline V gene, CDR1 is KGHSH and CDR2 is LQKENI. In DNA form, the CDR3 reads TGTGCCAGCTCACCAGGGGGACAGGGATTGGAGACCCAGTACTTC. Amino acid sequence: CASSPGGQGLETQYF.

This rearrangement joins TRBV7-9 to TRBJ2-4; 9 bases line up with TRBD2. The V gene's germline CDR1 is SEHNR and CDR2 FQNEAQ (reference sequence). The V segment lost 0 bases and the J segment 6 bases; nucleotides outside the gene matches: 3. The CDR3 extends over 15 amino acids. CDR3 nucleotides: TGTGCCAGCAGCTTAGCGTCGACTAGCGGAAACATTCAGTACTTC. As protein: CASSLASTSGNIQYF.

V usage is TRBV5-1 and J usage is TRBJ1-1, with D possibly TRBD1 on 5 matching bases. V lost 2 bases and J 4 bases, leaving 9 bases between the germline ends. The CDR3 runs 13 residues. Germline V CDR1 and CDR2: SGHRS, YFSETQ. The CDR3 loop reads CASSFGGTTEAFF. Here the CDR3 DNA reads TGCGCCAGCAGCTTTGGAGGGACCACTGAAGCTTTCTTT. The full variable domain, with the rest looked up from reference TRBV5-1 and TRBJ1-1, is KAGVTQTPRYLIKTRGQQVTLSCSPISGHRSVSWYQQTPGQGLQFLFEYFSETQRNKGNFPGRFSGRQFSNSRSEMNVSTLELGDSALYLCASSFGGTTEAFFGQGTRLTVV.